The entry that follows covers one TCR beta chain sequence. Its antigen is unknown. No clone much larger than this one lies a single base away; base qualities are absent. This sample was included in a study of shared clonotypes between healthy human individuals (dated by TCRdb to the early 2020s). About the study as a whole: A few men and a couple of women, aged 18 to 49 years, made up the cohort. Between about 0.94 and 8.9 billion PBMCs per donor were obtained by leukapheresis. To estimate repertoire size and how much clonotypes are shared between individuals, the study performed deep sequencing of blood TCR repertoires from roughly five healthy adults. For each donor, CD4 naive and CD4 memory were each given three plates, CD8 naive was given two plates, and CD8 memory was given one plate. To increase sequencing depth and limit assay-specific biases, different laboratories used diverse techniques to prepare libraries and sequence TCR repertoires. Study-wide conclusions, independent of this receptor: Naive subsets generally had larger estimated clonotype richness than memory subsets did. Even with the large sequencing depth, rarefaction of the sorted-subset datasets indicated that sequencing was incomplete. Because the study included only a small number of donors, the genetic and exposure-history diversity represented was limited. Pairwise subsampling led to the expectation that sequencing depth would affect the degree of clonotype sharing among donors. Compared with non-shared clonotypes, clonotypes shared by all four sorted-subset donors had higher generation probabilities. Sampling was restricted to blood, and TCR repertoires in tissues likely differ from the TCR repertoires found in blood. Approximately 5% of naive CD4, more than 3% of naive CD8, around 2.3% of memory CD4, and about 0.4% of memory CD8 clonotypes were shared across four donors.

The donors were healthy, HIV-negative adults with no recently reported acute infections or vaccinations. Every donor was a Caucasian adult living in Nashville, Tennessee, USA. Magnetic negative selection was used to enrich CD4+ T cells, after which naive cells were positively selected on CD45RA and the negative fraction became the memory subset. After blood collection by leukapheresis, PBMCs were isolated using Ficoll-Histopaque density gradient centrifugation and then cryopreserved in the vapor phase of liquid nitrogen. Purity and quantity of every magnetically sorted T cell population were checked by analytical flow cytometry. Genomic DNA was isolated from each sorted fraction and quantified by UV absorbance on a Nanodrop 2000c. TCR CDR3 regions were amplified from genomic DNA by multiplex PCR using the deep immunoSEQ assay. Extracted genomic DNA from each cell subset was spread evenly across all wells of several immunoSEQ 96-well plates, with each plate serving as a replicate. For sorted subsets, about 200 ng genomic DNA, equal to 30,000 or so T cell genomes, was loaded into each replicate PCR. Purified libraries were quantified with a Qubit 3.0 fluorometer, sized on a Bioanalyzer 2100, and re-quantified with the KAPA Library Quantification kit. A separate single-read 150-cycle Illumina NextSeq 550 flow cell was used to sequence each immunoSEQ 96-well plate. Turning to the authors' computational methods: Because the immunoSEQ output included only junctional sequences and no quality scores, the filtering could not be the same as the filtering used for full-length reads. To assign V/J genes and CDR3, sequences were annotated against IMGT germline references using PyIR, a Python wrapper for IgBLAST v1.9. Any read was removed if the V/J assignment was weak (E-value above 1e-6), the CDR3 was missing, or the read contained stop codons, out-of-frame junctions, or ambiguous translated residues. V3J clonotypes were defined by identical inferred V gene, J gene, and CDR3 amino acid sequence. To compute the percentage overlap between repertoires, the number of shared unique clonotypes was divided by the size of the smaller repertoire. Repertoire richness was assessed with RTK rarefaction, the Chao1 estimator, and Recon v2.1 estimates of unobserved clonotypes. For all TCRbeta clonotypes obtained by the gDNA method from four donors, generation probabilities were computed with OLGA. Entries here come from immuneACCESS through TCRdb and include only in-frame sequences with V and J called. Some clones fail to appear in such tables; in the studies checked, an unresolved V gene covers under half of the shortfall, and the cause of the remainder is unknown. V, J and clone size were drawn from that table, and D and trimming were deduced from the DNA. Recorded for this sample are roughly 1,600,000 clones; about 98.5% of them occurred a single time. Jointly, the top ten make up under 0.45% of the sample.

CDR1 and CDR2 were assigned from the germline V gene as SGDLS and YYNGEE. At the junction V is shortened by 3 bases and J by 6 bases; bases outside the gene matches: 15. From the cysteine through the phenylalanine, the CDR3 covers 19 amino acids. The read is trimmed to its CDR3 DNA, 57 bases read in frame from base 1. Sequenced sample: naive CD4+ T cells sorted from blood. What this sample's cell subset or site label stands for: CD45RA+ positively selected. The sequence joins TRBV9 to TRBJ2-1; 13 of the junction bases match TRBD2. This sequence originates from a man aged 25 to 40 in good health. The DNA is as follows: TGTGCCAGCAGCGCGCACCACCCGGGGACTAGCGGGAACCTCAATGAGCAGTTCTTC. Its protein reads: CASSAHHPGTSGNLNEQFF.